This TCR beta chain was obtained from a study of T cell repertoires in cytomegalovirus infection. General observations from the study: Summed public TCR beta family frequency identified CMV carriers bearing the relevant HLA.

V lost 6 bases to trimming and J lost 2 bases; unmatched junction nucleotides: 11. Germline CDR1 reads MDHEN; CDR2 reads SYDVKM. The CDR3 is 17 residues long. In TCRdb, the reads were re-called with MiXCR into one record per CDR3 protein. The profile shows around 71,000 distinct CDR3 sequences, 40% of them singletons. The count of this clonotype is one. What it recognizes is unknown. The specimen was CD8+ T cells from cultured PBMCs, collected from culture after CMV antigen stimulation. The rearrangement uses TRBV28 and TRBJ2-1; 9 bases map to TRBD1. The receptor's source is a human donor in good health (CMV status not recorded). Some clones in this sample may be carry-over from other donors' samples. The CDR3 here is CASSAPHRDRAYNEQFF. CDR3 nucleotides: TGTGCCAGCAGCGCCCCGCACAGGGACAGGGCCTACAATGAGCAGTTCTTC. Filled out from reference TRBV28 and TRBJ2-1, the complete variable domain reads DVKVTQSSRYLVKRTGEKVFLECVQDMDHENMFWYRQDPGLGLRLIYFSYDVKMKEKGDIPEGYSVSREKKERFSLILESASTNQTSMYLCASSAPHRDRAYNEQFFGPGTRLTVL.